This TCR beta chain was sequenced during a study of T cell changes during pregnancy in multiple sclerosis. Germline CDR1 reads LNHDA; CDR2 reads SQIVND (reference sequence). Trimming cost V 5 bases and J 7 bases, with 20 bases left between them. The CDR3 is 16 amino acids. The assay was immunoSEQ multiplex PCR, and TCRdb's table has in-frame clones only and misses some. The table lists 45,000 to 60,000 clones, roughly 94% of them singletons, with roughly 0.2% in the top ten. The chain employs TRBV19 and TRBJ1-4, with D uncertain. The sequencing used CD4+ T cells from peripheral blood mononuclear cells, collected in the second trimester of pregnancy. This TCR was sampled from a female donor with multiple sclerosis, enrolled in a pregnancy study. The CDR3 spells CASSPITFRRGEKLFF. The CDR3 bases are TGTGCCAGTAGTCCTATAACTTTTCGGCGGGGTGAAAAACTGTTTTTT. The variable domain in full, completed from reference TRBV19 and TRBJ1-4, reads DGGITQSPKYLFRKEGQNVTLSCEQNLNHDAMYWYRQDPGQGLRLIYYSQIVNDFQKGDIAEGYSVSREKKESFPLTVTSAQKNPTAFYLCASSPITFRRGEKLFFGSGTQLSVL.